This entry lists 31 T cell receptor beta chains sequenced from one sample in a study of blood T cell repertoires in COVID-19. The repertoire was sequenced with immunoSEQ multiplex PCR; TCRdb's copy has only in-frame clones and lacks some. The sample gives about 42,000 clones, about nine tenths of which show up once; 6.2% is in the top ten. Sequenced material: peripheral blood. The receptors derive from a human donor in a cohort sampled during active COVID-19.

The J gene is TRBJ1-2, the V gene TRBV14, with a possible D match to TRBD1 (6 bases). The CDR3 is made up of 17 amino acids. V was trimmed by 2 bases and J by 4 bases, leaving 20 bases between them. Germline loops: CDR1 SGHDN, CDR2 FVKESK. As DNA, the CDR3 is TGTGCCAGCAGCCAAAAGGGGGTCGGGGGGCAGATCTATGGCTACACCTTC. Translating gives CASSQKGVGGQIYGYTF.

V gene TRBV30 combines with J gene TRBJ1-2, with D unclear. V dropped 3 bases and J dropped 8 bases, with 13 bases sitting between them. Germline V gene data show CDR1 as GTSNPN and CDR2 as SVGIG (reference sequence). This CDR3 is built from 12 residues. For the CDR3, the DNA is TGTGCCTGGAGCCGCGGGGTGGGCGGCTACACCTTC. The encoded protein is CAWSRGVGGYTF.

This clone was observed a single time. The chain recombines TRBV10-3 with TRBJ1-5; 9 bases match TRBD1. After removal of 2 bases from V and 8 bases from J, the junction contained 7 bases not matched to a gene. The germline gives CDR1 ENHRY, CDR2 SYGVKD. This CDR3 is built from 15 residues. The CDR3 DNA follows: TGTGCCATCAGTGAGGGGGGACAGGGCGGAGAGCCCCAGCATTTT. Translated: CAISEGGQGGEPQHF.

The chain joins TRBV5-1 to TRBJ1-1, with D possibly being TRBD1 (5 bases). From germline, CDR1 is SGHRS and CDR2 YFSETQ. The CDR3 is 14 residues long. Trimming took off 4 bases at V and 1 base at J, with 11 bases between the two ends. The CDR3 bases are TGCGCCAGCAGCCAATTAACAGGGAACACTGAAGCTTTCTTT. Its translation: CASSQLTGNTEAFF.

The V call is TRBV2, the J call TRBJ2-1, with D perhaps TRBD2 (6 bases). This CDR3 has 16 amino acids. Germline V gene lookup returns CDR1 SNHLY and CDR2 FYNNEI. The V and J ends lost 7 bases and 0 bases respectively, with 16 bases between them. The CDR3 loop reads CASNGVGGASYNEQFF. The DNA of the CDR3 is TGTGCCAGCAATGGGGTTGGCGGGGCCTCCTACAATGAGCAGTTCTTC.

The chain couples TRBV11-2 to TRBJ2-3; tentative D call: TRBD1 (5 bases). The germline CDR1 and CDR2 sequences are SGHAT and FQNNGV. Trimming cost V 4 bases and J 10 bases, with 15 bases left between them. This CDR3 is built from 13 residues. The DNA for the CDR3 is TGTGCCAGCAGCTCCGCGCCGGAAGGGGCGCAGTATTTT. It translates to CASSSAPEGAQYF. The full variable domain, rest sourced from reference TRBV11-2 and TRBJ2-3, is EAGVAQSPRYKIIEKRQSVAFWCNPISGHATLYWYQQILGQGPKLLIQFQNNGVVDDSQLPKDRFSAERLKGVDSTLKIQPAKLEDSAVYLCASSSAPEGAQYFGPGTRLTVL.

The rearrangement joins TRBV4-1 to TRBJ2-3; possibly TRBD1 for D (5 bases). The germline V gene has CDR1 MGHRA and CDR2 YSYEKL. CDR3 length: 14 amino acids. V shed 1 base and J shed 4 bases, with 9 bases lying between them. As DNA, the CDR3 is TGCGCCAGCAGCCAAGTGGGGCGAGCAGATACGCAGTATTTT. Its protein product is CASSQVGRADTQYF.

The gene calls are TRBV30 and TRBJ2-7; D gene ambiguous. Germline V gene data show CDR1 as GTSNPN and CDR2 as SVGIG (reference sequence). The CDR3 is 12 amino acids. V was shortened by 2 bases and J by 1 base, with 6 bases between the two germline ends. The CDR3, as DNA: TGTGCCTGGAGTACGGTGTCCTACGAGCAGTACTTC. Protein product: CAWSTVSYEQYF.

V is TRBV12-5 and J is TRBJ2-1; 7 bases match TRBD2. CDR1 is LGHNT, CDR2 FRNRAP, per germline. This CDR3 region has 24 residues. V lost 9 bases and J lost 4; bases outside the gene matches: 39. This CDR3 reads CASRRSSGSLVGSRGEHTYNEQFF. The CDR3 DNA reads TGTGCTAGCCGACGGAGTTCAGGGTCCCTAGTCGGTTCACGGGGGGAACATACATACAATGAGCAGTTCTTC.

This sequence joins TRBV20-1 and TRBJ2-7; TRBD2 matches at 11 bases. Germline CDR1 DFQATT, CDR2 SNEGSKA (reference sequence). The trim removed 3 bases at V and 3 bases at J, leaving 4 bases unmatched. The CDR3 length is 14 residues. The CDR3 spells CSASSGTSGYEQYF. DNA for the CDR3: TGCAGTGCTAGTTCCGGGACTAGCGGCTACGAGCAGTACTTC.

The V gene is TRBV4-1, the J gene TRBJ2-7; TRBD1 matches at 8 bases. CDR3 size: 13 residues. The V gene's germline CDR1 is MGHRA and CDR2 YSYEKL. J lost 5 bases, V lost 3 bases, and 3 bases had no gene match. In nucleotides, the CDR3 is TGCGCCAGCAGCCACCCGGACAGGGACGAGCAGTACTTC. It codes for CASSHPDRDEQYF.

V usage is TRBV5-5 and J usage is TRBJ2-3, with TRBD1 matching over 9 bases. V gave up 4 bases and J gave up 8 bases; unmatched junction bases: 5. Germline CDR1 is SGHKS and CDR2 is YYEKEE (reference sequence). The CDR3 has 13 residues. The CDR3 region has the DNA TGTGCCAGCAGCCGAGGGACAGGGCGTACGCAGTATTTT. It translates to CASSRGTGRTQYF.

The chain combines TRBV4-2 with TRBJ1-6, with D perhaps matching TRBD1 (5 bases). Trimming left V 2 bases short and J 8 bases short, with 10 bases between. The germline V gene encodes CDR1 LGHNA and CDR2 YNFKEQ. The CDR3 extends over 14 amino acids. The CDR3 region is CASSQMQGDSPLHF. The CDR3 DNA reads as TGTGCCAGCAGCCAAATGCAGGGCGATTCACCCCTCCACTTT.

This clone was counted a single time. The chain couples TRBV7-9 to TRBJ1-6; no clear D gene. V lost 5 bases and J lost 0, with 11 bases in between. The CDR3 totals 16 residues. The germline V gene has CDR1 SEHNR and CDR2 FQNEAQ (reference sequence). CDR3 in DNA: TGTGCCAGCAGCCCCGAGAGGAGCTCCTATAATTCACCCCTCCACTTT. Protein sequence: CASSPERSSYNSPLHF.

The chain carries TRBV27 and TRBJ2-3; 14 bases align to TRBD2. The CDR3 spans 13 residues. Germline-derived CDR1 and CDR2 are MNHEY and SMNVEV (reference sequence). Trimming removed 5 bases from V and 11 bases from J; junction bases left unmatched: 3. The DNA of the CDR3 is TGTGCCAGCAGTGGACTAGCGGGGGGCGGGCAGTATTTT. Translated: CASSGLAGGGQYF.

The chain is built from TRBV4-2 and TRBJ2-7, with a tentative D call TRBD2 (6 bases). The V end lost 0 bases, the J end lost 7 bases, and 22 bases lay between the germline ends. The CDR3 sequence is 17 residues long. Germline CDR1 reads LGHNA; CDR2 reads YNFKEQ. CDR3 sequence reads: CASSQELLADERGEQYF. For the CDR3, the DNA is TGTGCCAGCAGCCAAGAACTCTTGGCGGATGAACGGGGGGAGCAGTACTTC.

CDR3 loop: CASSRARAPPYNEQFF. Written as DNA, the CDR3 is TGTGCCAGTAGTAGGGCGAGGGCTCCTCCCTACAATGAGCAGTTCTTC. J is TRBJ2-1 and V is TRBV19, with a weak D call TRBD2 (5 bases). V lost 4 bases, J lost 2 bases, and 15 bases lay in between. From germline, CDR1 is LNHDA and CDR2 SQIVND (reference sequence). The CDR3 runs 16 residues.

This clone appeared once. The genes are TRBV7-8 and TRBJ2-1; 9 bases are shared with TRBD2. Germline V gene lookup returns CDR1 SGHVS and CDR2 FQNEAQ. The CDR3 runs 15 residues. The V and J ends lost 5 bases and 9 bases, in that order; junction bases with no gene match: 11. CDR3: CASSRGASGKGEQFF. The CDR3 DNA reads as TGTGCCAGCAGCCGTGGGGCTAGCGGGAAGGGTGAGCAGTTCTTC.

V is TRBV18 and J is TRBJ2-7, with 7 bases that match TRBD2. V was clipped by 0 bases and J by 3 bases; unmatched bases: 11. From germline, CDR1 is KGHSH and CDR2 LQKENI. This CDR3 is built from 17 residues. CDR3: CASSPPDRTSPFYEQYF. CDR3 coding DNA: TGTGCCAGCTCACCACCGGATAGGACTAGTCCCTTCTACGAGCAGTACTTC.

The chain couples TRBV6-2 or TRBV6-3 to TRBJ2-7; TRBD2 might be the D (6 bases). Trimming took off 2 bases at V and 0 bases at J, with 14 bases between the two ends. The CDR3 is 16 amino acids. Germline loops: CDR1 MNHEY, CDR2 SVGEGT. The CDR3 loop is CASSYEPWDSSYEQYF. The CDR3 nucleotides are TGTGCCAGCAGTTACGAACCTTGGGACTCCTCCTACGAGCAGTACTTC.

V is TRBV14 and J is TRBJ2-3; perhaps TRBD1 as D (6 bases). V was clipped by 2 bases and J by 2 bases, with 14 bases between them. The CDR3 runs to 16 residues. Germline V CDR1 and CDR2: SGHDN, FVKESK. CDR3 amino acids: CASSQSRGGDTDTQYF. CDR3 in DNA: TGTGCCAGCAGCCAAAGCAGGGGTGGGGACACAGATACGCAGTATTTT.

The chain uses TRBV11-2 and TRBJ2-2; possible D gene TRBD2, 5 bases. Germline CDR1 reads SGHAT; CDR2 reads FQNNGV. The V end lost 3 bases, the J end lost 13 bases, and 18 bases lay between the germline ends. The CDR3 has 14 residues. This CDR3 reads CASSFPYHRGALFF. The CDR3 DNA sequence: TGTGCCAGCAGCTTTCCTTACCATCGGGGAGCGCTGTTTTTT.

The rearrangement uses TRBV15 and TRBJ1-5; 9 nucleotides agree with TRBD1. Germline V gene data show CDR1 as LNHNV and CDR2 as YYDKDF (reference sequence). CDR3 size: 14 residues. The trim removed 5 bases at V and 6 bases at J, leaving 5 bases unmatched. Here the CDR3 DNA reads TGTGCCACCAGCCAAGTGGGACAGGGTCAGCCCCAGCATTTT. As protein: CATSQVGQGQPQHF.

As for this clone: Its ends do not fully match the called genes, so a read error is possible. The rearrangement uses TRBV30 and TRBJ2-1; tentative D call: TRBD2 (6 bases). This CDR3 region has 12 residues. Per germline, CDR1 GTSNPN and CDR2 SVGIG (reference sequence). This CDR3 is CAWRMGTGTLVF. As DNA, the CDR3 is TGTGCCTGGAGGATGGGGACCGGGACTCTGGTCTTC.

The chain has TRBV5-1 and TRBJ2-5, with a possible D match to TRBD2 (5 bases). V was clipped by 4 bases and J by 4 bases, with 14 bases between them. Per the germline V gene, CDR1 is SGHRS and CDR2 is YFSETQ. This CDR3 has 14 residues. This CDR3 is CASSPSSGRETQYF. The CDR3, as DNA: TGCGCCAGCAGCCCCTCCTCGGGGAGAGAGACCCAGTACTTC.

This clone was picked up one time. The chain employs TRBV14 and TRBJ1-4; D is unresolved. Germline lookup yields CDR1 SGHDN and CDR2 FVKESK. Between the trimmed V and J ends, which lost 3 bases and 10 bases, there was a span of 18 bases. The CDR3 spans 15 residues. The CDR3 sequence is CASSQRVPLVGKLFF. DNA of the CDR3: TGTGCCAGCAGCCAGAGGGTCCCGCTGGTCGGAAAACTGTTTTTT.

The chain is built from TRBV6-2 or TRBV6-3 and TRBJ1-1; D uncertain. In germline, CDR1 is MNHEY, CDR2 SVGEGT. The CDR3 length is 13 residues. V lost 5 bases, J lost 4 bases, and 11 bases lay in between. CDR3 DNA sequence: TGTGCCAGCAGTACCCGACCGGGCACTGAAGCTTTCTTT. This translates into CASSTRPGTEAFF.

This chain links TRBV5-1 with TRBJ2-3; D is uncertain. Germline CDR1 reads SGHRS; CDR2 reads YFSETQ. The CDR3 consists of 14 residues. Trimming removed 1 base from V and 0 bases from J, with 6 bases in between. CDR3: CASSLSVSTDTQYF. The DNA for the CDR3 is TGCGCCAGCAGCTTGAGCGTCAGCACAGATACGCAGTATTTT.

The gene calls are TRBV27 and TRBJ2-1; D perhaps matches TRBD1 (5 bases). The CDR3 spans 14 residues. Germline V gene data show CDR1 as MNHEY and CDR2 as SMNVEV (reference sequence). Trimming shortened V by 6 bases and J by 5 bases, and 14 bases separated the two germline ends. The CDR3 protein is CASSQQTANNEQFF. CDR3 bases: TGTGCCAGCAGCCAACAGACAGCCAACAATGAGCAGTTCTTC.

This chain connects TRBV2 to TRBJ2-3, with TRBD2 matching over 11 bases. Germline loops: CDR1 SNHLY, CDR2 FYNNEI. This CDR3 is 14 amino acids long. Trimming at V came to 9 bases and at J to 4 bases, leaving 6 bases not matched to a gene. The CDR3 DNA is TGTGCCAGTAAAACTAGCGGGGGCCCAGATACGCAGTATTTT. It is translated as CASKTSGGPDTQYF.

The rearrangement joins TRBV30 to TRBJ1-3; D unclear. Trimming shortened V by 3 bases and J by 0 bases, and 12 bases separated the two germline ends. Germline-derived CDR1 and CDR2 are GTSNPN and SVGIG (reference sequence). The CDR3 is made up of 15 amino acids. This CDR3 is CAWRADSSSGNTIYF. For the CDR3, the DNA is TGTGCCTGGAGGGCGGACTCTAGCTCTGGAAACACCATATATTTT.